The sequence of this T cell receptor (beta chain) was determined in a study of response to subunit inactivated influenza vaccine. Study-wide results and limits: That few new T cells are recruited by each seasonal influenza vaccination was the authors' suggestion.

TCRdb processed the RT-PCR reads anew with MiXCR; each CDR3 protein has one entry. The data show around 650,000 distinct CDR3 sequences, more than 15% seen once. This CDR3 is 13 amino acids long. Trimming removed 4 bases at V and 6 bases at J, with 10 bases between. Germline V CDR1 and CDR2: SGHDT, YYEEEE. Comment on this clonotype: What it binds is not known.

The source material was PBMCs from blood, sampled 11 to 12 days after vaccination. This receptor was taken from a man in his fifties or sixties who received an inactivated influenza vaccine. This chain links TRBV5-6 with TRBJ2-2; unclear D gene. The CDR3 DNA reads TGTGCCAGCAGCATTACAGAGGCCGGGGAGCTGTTTTTT. It specifies CASSITEAGELFF.